These T cell receptor beta chains were read from a single sample in a study of cytomegalovirus exposure and HLA in healthy donors. The table came from immunoSEQ multiplex PCR; TCRdb's copy has only in-frame clones and leaves some out. Among 150,000 to 200,000 clones listed, approximately 88% were seen once. Sequencing input: PBMCs. These receptors were taken from a boy between 2 and 10 years old in good health and CMV-seronegative. CDR3s include the opening cysteine and the closing phenylalanine or tryptophan. The order of the fields is V gene, clone size, D gene, J gene, CDR3 DNA, CDR3 protein. A D gene is named only where the DNA matches it firmly. Clone size is not always given. Where it is, it says once, few, many or a class for expanded clones.

>TRBV30|.|.|TRBJ1-2
TGTGCCTGGAGTGTTGGGTGGGAGAACCCTTTTTTTGGTGGCTACACCTTC
CAWSVGWENPFFGGYTF
>TRBV18|.|.|TRBJ2-2
TGTGCCAGCTCACCAGATAGGACACTCGCGAACACCGGGGAGCTGTTTTTT
CASSPDRTLANTGELFF
>TRBV5-8|.|.|TRBJ2-7
TGTGCCAGCAGCTTGGCCCTAAAGACGGGGGACTACGAGCAGTACTTC
CASSLALKTGDYEQYF
>TRBV7-9|.|.|TRBJ1-1
TGTGCCAGCAGCTTTAATGGGCATGAGAACACTGAAGCTTTCTTT
CASSFNGHENTEAFF
>TRBV19|.|.|TRBJ2-3
TGTGCCAGTAGTTCCCCCATCCTAGCCAGGGATACGCAGTATTTT
CASSSPILARDTQYF
>TRBV2|few|.|TRBJ2-7
TGTGCCAGCAGTGATTTCGCGAGCTCCTACGAGCAGTACTTC
CASSDFASSYEQYF
>TRBV5-1|few|TRBD1|TRBJ2-5
TGCGCCAGCAGCTCCACAGGGGTCCGCCAAGAGACCCAGTACTTC
CASSSTGVRQETQYF
>TRBV15|.|.|TRBJ1-2
TGTGCCACCACGCGAGGAGGGGCCGGGGAGGCTAACTATGGCTACACCTTC
CATTRGGAGEANYGYTF
>TRBV4-1|.|TRBD2|TRBJ2-7
TGCGCCAGCAGCCTAGCAAGCGGGAGGGCGAGTGGCGAGCAGTACTTC
CASSLASGRASGEQYF
>TRBV7-2|few|TRBD2|TRBJ2-7
TGTGCCAGCAGCTTGAGTCCGGGACTAGGGGCATACGAGCAGTACTTC
CASSLSPGLGAYEQYF
>TRBV11-2|.|TRBD1|TRBJ1-3
TGTGCCAGCAGCTTGGACGCGAGACAGGGCTACTCTGGAAACACCATATATTTT
CASSLDARQGYSGNTIYF